The entry that follows covers one T cell receptor beta chain sequence. Its cognate antigen is unknown. The PCR had 60 Vbeta and 13 Jbeta primers. The protocol was immunoSEQ multiplex PCR, while the TCRdb copy is restricted to in-frame clones and leaves out a portion. Among 110,000 to 150,000 clones listed, 80% were seen once. This sample is drawn from a study of cytomegalovirus exposure and HLA in healthy donors. V was clipped by 1 base and J by 0 bases, with 7 bases between them. Looked up from germline, CDR1 is MNHEY and CDR2 is SVGAGI. CDR3 length: 16 amino acids. Whole-study findings and limits: The records held CMV serostatus as the only immune exposure information. The authors later linked a missense DCLRE1C variant to TCR beta V- and J-gene trimming.

Material: PBMCs. This sequence originates from a middle-aged man in good health and CMV-seronegative. The chain is built from TRBV6-5 and TRBJ1-6; D is unclear. CDR3 coding DNA: TGTGCCAGCAGTTACTTTGGCGGCTCCTATAATTCACCCCTCCACTTT. It is translated as CASSYFGGSYNSPLHF.